This TCR beta chain originates from a study of blood T cell repertoires in COVID-19. TCRdb keeps only in-frame clones here, not all; method: immunoSEQ multiplex PCR. The data contain over 350,000 clones, approximately 90% of them singletons. Clinical history reported by participants formed the basis on which cohorts were assigned. Germline-derived CDR1 and CDR2 are SGHAT and FQNNGV. J gave up 5 bases and V 6 bases, and 15 bases lay outside the gene matches. The CDR3 consists of 16 residues. This receptor was obtained from a woman aged 40 to 50 who had been exposed to COVID-19. Sequencing used PBMCs or T cells enriched from blood (not recorded which). This chain connects TRBV11-2 to TRBJ1-2; TRBD1 agrees at 7 bases. This CDR3 is CASSWQSDRALYGYTF. Here the CDR3 DNA reads TGTGCCAGCAGTTGGCAATCCGACAGGGCCTTATATGGCTACACCTTC.